This entry lists 9 T cell receptor beta chains sequenced from one sample in a study of T cells after yellow fever vaccination. TCRdb itself ran the 5' RACE reads through MiXCR, one entry per CDR3 protein. The table has a few hundred thousand distinct CDR3 sequences, approximately 5.2% seen once. Sequenced here: CD4+ T cells sorted from PBMCs, sampled on the day of the yellow fever booster vaccination. These receptors were collected from a man between 18 and 29 years old who received the YFV17D yellow fever vaccine.

This clonotype was picked up many times. This chain links TRBV20-1 with TRBJ2-5; 8 bases line up with TRBD2. This CDR3 is built from 11 residues. The germline CDR1 and CDR2 sequences are DFQATT and SNEGSKA (reference sequence). The CDR3 reads CSGGAYETQYF. CDR3 DNA sequence: TGCAGCGGGGGGGCCTATGAGACCCAGTACTTC.

The chain is built from TRBV4-3 and TRBJ1-2; D not certain. The CDR3 contains 14 residues. With 4 bases removed from V and 5 bases from J, the gap between germline ends came to 14 bases. CDR1 and CDR2 (germline): LGHNA, YSLEER. DNA for the CDR3: TGCGCCAGCAGCCTAAGCCCGGGCGAGTATGGCTACACCTTC. This gives the protein CASSLSPGEYGYTF.

The rearrangement links TRBV2 to TRBJ2-1, with 8 positions matching TRBD2. CDR1 SNHLY and CDR2 FYNNEI come from the germline V gene. There are 16 residues in the CDR3. V shed 6 bases and J 6 bases; nucleotides not matched to a gene: 13. CDR3: CASSNRRGAGINEQFF. For the CDR3, the DNA is TGTGCCAGCAGCAACAGGCGGGGGGCCGGAATCAATGAGCAGTTCTTC.

The rearrangement joins TRBV6-2 or TRBV6-3 to TRBJ2-3, with 9 bases matching TRBD2. Germline V CDR1 and CDR2: MNHEY, SVGEGT. The CDR3 extends over 16 amino acids. After removal of 7 bases from V and 6 bases from J, the junction contained 14 bases not matched to a gene. The CDR3 nucleotides read TGTGCCAGCAAATCGGGATGGCGGGGGGGCCGGGATACGCAGTATTTT. Protein sequence: CASKSGWRGGRDTQYF.

V gene TRBV5-1 combines with J gene TRBJ2-6; no definite D call. This CDR3 contains 14 residues. The V gene lost 3 bases and the J gene lost 3 bases, with 7 bases spanning the gap. Germline V lookup: CDR1 SGHRS, CDR2 YFSETQ. The CDR3, as DNA: TGCGCCAGCAGCTCCGACCGTGGGGCCAACGTCCTGACTTTC. Protein sequence: CASSSDRGANVLTF.

The chain recombines TRBV20-1 with TRBJ1-3, with 7 positions matching TRBD1. Germline V lookup: CDR1 DFQATT, CDR2 SNEGSKA (reference sequence). V lost 5 bases to trimming and J lost 3 bases; unmatched junction nucleotides: 10. The CDR3 runs to 15 residues. The CDR3 is CSALGRGRLGNTIYF. The CDR3 bases are TGCAGTGCTCTAGGGAGGGGGCGGCTTGGAAACACCATATATTTT.

The rearrangement uses TRBV20-1 and TRBJ2-7; 8 positions agree with TRBD1. Germline trimming cut 5 bases from V and 0 bases from J; bases unmatched to any gene: 9. CDR3 length equals 15 residues. Germline assignment: CDR1 DFQATT and CDR2 SNEGSKA (reference sequence). CDR3 nucleotide sequence: TGCAGTGCTTCTCGGACAGGGACCCTCTCCTACGAGCAGTACTTC. This gives the protein CSASRTGTLSYEQYF.

This clonotype was recorded many times. The CDR3 region is CASSPGQGSYNEQFF. In DNA form, the CDR3 reads TGTGCCAGCAGCCCGGGACAGGGCTCCTACAATGAGCAGTTCTTC. The V call is TRBV5-4, the J call TRBJ2-1; 9 positions agree with TRBD1. The CDR3 consists of 15 residues. The germline V gene has CDR1 SGHNT and CDR2 YYREEE (reference sequence). V lost 4 bases to trimming and J lost 0 bases; unmatched junction nucleotides: 2.

The chain carries TRBV20-1 and TRBJ2-6; possibly TRBD2 for D (6 bases). The CDR3 runs 15 residues. Deletions cut 5 bases from V and 4 bases from J, with 15 bases between. Germline loops: CDR1 DFQATT, CDR2 SNEGSKA (reference sequence). CDR3 nucleotides: TGCAGTGCTCCCCCGGCGGGGCTCGGGGCCAACGTCCTGACTTTC. It is translated as CSAPPAGLGANVLTF.